The rows below give T cell receptor beta chains drawn from one sample of a study of T cell responses to AZD1222 COVID-19 vaccine. Profiled with immunoSEQ multiplex PCR; TCRdb holds only in-frame clones, not every one. The table lists 90,000 to 100,000 clones, more than 85% of them singletons. The material sequenced was peripheral blood, taken on day 0 of AZD1222 vaccination. The origin of the receptors is an adult in good health. Each CDR3 is given with its conserved first and last residue. The order of the fields is clone size, D gene, V gene, J gene, CDR3 DNA, CDR3 protein. D genes are given only for firm matches. Clone size is not always given. Where it is, it says once, few, many or a class for expanded clones.

.	.	TRBV18	TRBJ2-1	TGTGCCAGCTCACCCCCGACCCGAGGCAATGAGCAGTTCTTC	CASSPPTRGNEQFF
.	.	TRBV29-1	TRBJ2-5	TGCAGCGTCGGGGGACGTGATGAGGGAGAGACCCAGTACTTC	CSVGGRDEGETQYF
.	TRBD1	TRBV2	TRBJ2-1	TGTGCCAGCAGGACTCGGACAGGTTCGCAGTTCTTC	CASRTRTGSQFF
.	TRBD2	TRBV28	TRBJ2-3	TGTGCCAGCAGGGGACTAGCGGTCGATACGCAGTATTTT	CASRGLAVDTQYF
.	TRBD1	TRBV27	TRBJ1-2	TGTGCCAGCAGCTCAGGGGGCCTACGTGGCTACACCTTC	CASSSGGLRGYTF
few	.	TRBV2	TRBJ1-5	TGTGCCAGCAAGATCAGGGGAGGGCCCCAGCATTTT	CASKIRGGPQHF
once	.	TRBV6-5	TRBJ1-2	TGTGCCAGCGGAGATCGGACAGAAACCTATGGCTACACCTTC	CASGDRTETYGYTF
once	TRBD2	TRBV6-1	TRBJ2-1	TGTGCCAGCAGTGAACTAGCGGTTTTCAATGAGCAGTTCTTC	CASSELAVFNEQFF
.	TRBD1	TRBV5-4	TRBJ1-1	TGTGCCAGCAGCCGAACCCCGGGACAGGGTAACACTGAAGCTTTCTTT	CASSRTPGQGNTEAFF
.	TRBD1	TRBV5-5	TRBJ1-1	TGTGCCAGCAGCTTCGAAGACAGGGGGAACACTGAAGCTTTCTTT	CASSFEDRGNTEAFF
.	TRBD1	TRBV11-1	TRBJ2-7	TGTGCCAGCAGCTCCGGGACAGGGGGTGCGTACGAGCAGTACTTC	CASSSGTGGAYEQYF
.	.	TRBV21-1	TRBJ1-1	TGTGCCAGCAGCAAAAAACCCGACTGGTTGAACACTGAAGCTTTCTTT	CASSKKPDWLNTEAFF
.	TRBD1	TRBV27	TRBJ2-5	TGTGCCAGCAGTCCGGCAGGGGGTGCCCGGGAGACCCAGTACTTC	CASSPAGGARETQYF
.	.	TRBV5-6	TRBJ1-2	TGTGCCAGCAGCAGGGGGGGTTCATCTGGCTACACCTTC	CASSRGGSSGYTF
once	.	TRBV6-5	TRBJ1-4	TGTGCCAGCAGTTACGAAGGTCCCACTAATGAAAAACTGTTTTTT	CASSYEGPTNEKLFF
.	.	TRBV11-1	TRBJ2-7	TGTGCCAGCAGCTCCTCGACTGTCACCTACGAGCAGTACTTC	CASSSSTVTYEQYF
.	TRBD1	TRBV18	TRBJ1-3	TGTGCCAGCTCACCGGCGGGACAGGGATCCGGAAACACCATATATTTT	CASSPAGQGSGNTIYF
medium-sized	.	TRBV10-1	TRBJ2-7	TGCGCCAGCAGGTCTACGGAGGGCAGCTCCTACGAGCAGTACTTC	CASRSTEGSSYEQYF
.	TRBD1	TRBV28	TRBJ1-2	TGTGCCAGCAGTTTATACCCGGGACAGGGGACGTTTCGGGGCTACACCTTC	CASSLYPGQGTFRGYTF
.	TRBD2	TRBV10-3	TRBJ2-1	TGTGCCATCAGTGCTCTCGAGAGAGTGCTAGCGGGTAACAATGAGCAGTTCTTC	CAISALERVLAGNNEQFF